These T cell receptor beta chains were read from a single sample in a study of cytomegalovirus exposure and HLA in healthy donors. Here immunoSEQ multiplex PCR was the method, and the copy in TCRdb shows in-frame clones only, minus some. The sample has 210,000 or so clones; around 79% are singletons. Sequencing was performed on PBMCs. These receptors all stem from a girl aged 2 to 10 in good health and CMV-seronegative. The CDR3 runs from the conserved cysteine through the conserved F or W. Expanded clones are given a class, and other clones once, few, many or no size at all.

CDR3aa: CASSVEALAGENDEQFF; v_gene: TRBV9; j_gene: TRBJ2-1; abundance: .; len: 17
CDR3aa: CASFRWASGNNEQFF; v_gene: TRBV7-9; j_gene: TRBJ2-1; abundance: .; len: 15
CDR3aa: CASSLDSLNEQYF; v_gene: TRBV27; j_gene: TRBJ2-7; abundance: .; len: 13
CDR3aa: CSAYRLNTEAFF; v_gene: TRBV29-1; j_gene: TRBJ1-1; abundance: .; len: 12
CDR3aa: CASTPDRVMNTEAFF; v_gene: TRBV6-5; j_gene: TRBJ1-1; abundance: few; len: 15
CDR3aa: CASSPPGYTETQYF; v_gene: TRBV7-9; j_gene: TRBJ2-5; abundance: once; len: 14
CDR3aa: CASSSETGSSGANVLTF; v_gene: TRBV5-1; j_gene: TRBJ2-6; abundance: few; len: 17
CDR3aa: CASSSQGNTEAFF; v_gene: TRBV5-6; j_gene: TRBJ1-1; abundance: once; len: 13
CDR3aa: CASSSRTSGSVYEQYF; v_gene: TRBV7-2; j_gene: TRBJ2-7; abundance: .; len: 16
CDR3aa: CASSFRDRGEKLFF; v_gene: TRBV5-4; j_gene: TRBJ1-4; abundance: .; len: 14
CDR3aa: CASRGQGWRGQPQHF; v_gene: TRBV6-1; j_gene: TRBJ1-5; abundance: few; len: 15
CDR3aa: CAGQEGNTEAFF; v_gene: TRBV6-1; j_gene: TRBJ1-1; abundance: .; len: 12
CDR3aa: CASSESPGMGQPQHF; v_gene: TRBV6-1; j_gene: TRBJ1-5; abundance: .; len: 15
CDR3aa: CASSLDSQETQYF; v_gene: TRBV9; j_gene: TRBJ2-5; abundance: .; len: 13
CDR3aa: CASSVSTGDYGYTF; v_gene: TRBV9; j_gene: TRBJ1-2; abundance: few; len: 14
CDR3aa: CASSWEGVYEQYF; v_gene: TRBV5-4; j_gene: TRBJ2-7; abundance: .; len: 13
CDR3aa: CASAVAWTVYGYTF; v_gene: TRBV2; j_gene: TRBJ1-2; abundance: .; len: 14
CDR3aa: CATYQGYEQFF; v_gene: TRBV7-9; j_gene: TRBJ2-1; abundance: .; len: 11
CDR3aa: CSSMGGTYEQYF; v_gene: TRBV7-9; j_gene: TRBJ2-7; abundance: few; len: 12
CDR3aa: CASSYLAGVGNEQFF; v_gene: TRBV27; j_gene: TRBJ2-1; abundance: few; len: 15
CDR3aa: CASSYTQPGPGGYTF; v_gene: TRBV6-5; j_gene: TRBJ1-2; abundance: .; len: 15
CDR3aa: CASSTTAFGGSKTQYF; v_gene: TRBV6-6; j_gene: TRBJ2-5; abundance: .; len: 16
CDR3aa: CASKGVRSGRNEQYF; v_gene: TRBV2; j_gene: TRBJ2-7; abundance: .; len: 15
CDR3aa: CASSQVTLEGTQYF; v_gene: TRBV4-2; j_gene: TRBJ2-3; abundance: .; len: 14